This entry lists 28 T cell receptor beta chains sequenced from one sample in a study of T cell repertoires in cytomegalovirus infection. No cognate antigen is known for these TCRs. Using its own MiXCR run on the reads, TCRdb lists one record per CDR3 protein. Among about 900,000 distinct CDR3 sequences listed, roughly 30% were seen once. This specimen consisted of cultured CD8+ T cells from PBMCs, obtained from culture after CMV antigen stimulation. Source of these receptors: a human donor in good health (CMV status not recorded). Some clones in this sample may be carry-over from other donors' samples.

This chain's CDR3 is CASKDRVANEQFF. For the CDR3, the DNA is TGTGCCAGCAAGGACAGGGTGGCCAATGAGCAGTTCTTC. The rearrangement joins TRBV2 to TRBJ2-1, with TRBD1 matching over 8 bases. V shed 7 bases and J 6 bases; nucleotides not matched to a gene: 5. The V gene's germline CDR1 is SNHLY and CDR2 FYNNEI. The CDR3 is 13 amino acids.

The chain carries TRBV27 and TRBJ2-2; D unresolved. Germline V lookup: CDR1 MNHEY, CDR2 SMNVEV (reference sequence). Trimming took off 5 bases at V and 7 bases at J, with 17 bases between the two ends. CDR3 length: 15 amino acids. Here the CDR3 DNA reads TGTGCCAGCAGTCTAGTCCGGGCGATTGGCGGGGAGCTGTTTTTT. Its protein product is CASSLVRAIGGELFF.

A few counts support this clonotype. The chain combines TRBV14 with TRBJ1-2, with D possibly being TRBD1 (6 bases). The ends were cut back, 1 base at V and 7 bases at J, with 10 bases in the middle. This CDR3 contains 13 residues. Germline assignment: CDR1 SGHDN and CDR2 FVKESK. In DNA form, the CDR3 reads TGTGCCAGCAGCCAAGTCGGGGGGGCTGGCTACACCTTC. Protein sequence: CASSQVGGAGYTF. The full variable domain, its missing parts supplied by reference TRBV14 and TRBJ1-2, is EAGVTQFPSHSVIEKGQTVTLRCDPISGHDNLYWYRRVMGKEIKFLLHFVKESKQDESGMPNNRFLAERTGGTYSTLKVQPAELEDSGVYFCASSQVGGAGYTFGSGTRLTVV.

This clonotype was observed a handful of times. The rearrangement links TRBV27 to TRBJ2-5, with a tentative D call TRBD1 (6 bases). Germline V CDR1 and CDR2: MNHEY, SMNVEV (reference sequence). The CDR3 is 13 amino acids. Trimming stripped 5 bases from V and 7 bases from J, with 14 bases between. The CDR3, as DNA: TGTGCCAGCAGTCCGGGACACCCAGCGACCCAGTACTTC. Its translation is CASSPGHPATQYF.

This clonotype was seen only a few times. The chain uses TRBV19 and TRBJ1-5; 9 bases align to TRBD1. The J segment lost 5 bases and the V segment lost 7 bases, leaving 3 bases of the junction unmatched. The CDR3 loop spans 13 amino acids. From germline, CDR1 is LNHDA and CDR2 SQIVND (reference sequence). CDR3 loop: CASTTGGYQPQHF. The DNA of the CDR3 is TGTGCCAGTACGACAGGGGGGTATCAGCCCCAGCATTTT. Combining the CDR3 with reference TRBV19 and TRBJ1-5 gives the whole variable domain DGGITQSPKYLFRKEGQNVTLSCEQNLNHDAMYWYRQDPGQGLRLIYYSQIVNDFQKGDIAEGYSVSREKKESFPLTVTSAQKNPTAFYLCASTTGGYQPQHFGDGTRLSIL.

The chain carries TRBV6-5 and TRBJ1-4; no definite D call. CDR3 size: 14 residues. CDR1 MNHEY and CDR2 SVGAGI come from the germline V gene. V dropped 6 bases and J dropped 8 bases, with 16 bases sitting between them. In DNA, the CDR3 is TGTGCCAGCAGCTACGGACGGAAACAAGAAAAACTGTTTTTT. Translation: CASSYGRKQEKLFF.

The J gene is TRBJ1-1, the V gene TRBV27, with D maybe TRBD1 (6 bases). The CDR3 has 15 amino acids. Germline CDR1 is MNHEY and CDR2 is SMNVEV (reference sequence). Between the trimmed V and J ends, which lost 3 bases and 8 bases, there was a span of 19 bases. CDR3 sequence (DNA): TGTGCCAGCAGTTTGACCGGGACACCTCGGTTCGAAGCTTTCTTT. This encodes CASSLTGTPRFEAFF.

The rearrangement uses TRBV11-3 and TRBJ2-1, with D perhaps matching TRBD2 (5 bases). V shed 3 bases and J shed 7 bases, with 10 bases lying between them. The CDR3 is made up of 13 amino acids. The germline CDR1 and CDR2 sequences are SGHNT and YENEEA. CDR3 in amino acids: CASSFRGWNEQFF. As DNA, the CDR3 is TGTGCCAGCAGCTTCCGGGGTTGGAATGAGCAGTTCTTC.

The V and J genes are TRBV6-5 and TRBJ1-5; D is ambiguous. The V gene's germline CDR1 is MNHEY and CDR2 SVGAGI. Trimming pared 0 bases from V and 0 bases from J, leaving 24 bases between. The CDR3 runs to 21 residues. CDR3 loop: CASSYSSSGGRPIDSNQPQHF. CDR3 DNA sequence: TGTGCCAGCAGTTACTCCTCATCTGGCGGCAGACCTATTGATAGCAATCAGCCCCAGCATTTT.

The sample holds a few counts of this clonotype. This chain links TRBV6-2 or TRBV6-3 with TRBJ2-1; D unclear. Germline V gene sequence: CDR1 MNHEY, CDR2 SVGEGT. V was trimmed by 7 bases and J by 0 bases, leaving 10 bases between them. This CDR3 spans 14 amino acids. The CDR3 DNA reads TGTGCCAGCATGGGCCGGAGCTCCTACAATGAGCAGTTCTTC. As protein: CASMGRSSYNEQFF.

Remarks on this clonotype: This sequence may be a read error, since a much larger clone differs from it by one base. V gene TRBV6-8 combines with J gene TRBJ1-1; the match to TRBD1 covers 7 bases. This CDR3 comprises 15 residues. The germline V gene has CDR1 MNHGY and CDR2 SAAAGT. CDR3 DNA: TGTGCCAGCAGTTATTTCAGGGGGGGGAACACTGAAGCTTCCTTT. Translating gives CASSYFRGGNTEASF.

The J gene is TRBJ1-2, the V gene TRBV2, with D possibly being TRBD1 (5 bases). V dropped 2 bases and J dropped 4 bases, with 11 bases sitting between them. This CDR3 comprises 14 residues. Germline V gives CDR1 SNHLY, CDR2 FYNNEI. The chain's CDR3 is CASSEYPQGYGYTF. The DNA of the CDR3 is TGTGCCAGCAGTGAATACCCGCAGGGCTATGGCTACACCTTC.

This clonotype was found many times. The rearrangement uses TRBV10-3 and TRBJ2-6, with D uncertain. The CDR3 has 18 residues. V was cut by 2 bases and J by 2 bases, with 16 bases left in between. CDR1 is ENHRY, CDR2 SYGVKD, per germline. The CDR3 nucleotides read TGTGCCATCAGTGAGCAGCCCCTGGGAAACCCTGGGGCCAACGTCCTGACTTTC. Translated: CAISEQPLGNPGANVLTF.

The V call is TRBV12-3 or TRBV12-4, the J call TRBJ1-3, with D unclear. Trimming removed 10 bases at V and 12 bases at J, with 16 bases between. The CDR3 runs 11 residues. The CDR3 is CAIGRAIDIYF. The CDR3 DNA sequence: TGTGCCATCGGGAGGGCAATAGACATATATTTT.

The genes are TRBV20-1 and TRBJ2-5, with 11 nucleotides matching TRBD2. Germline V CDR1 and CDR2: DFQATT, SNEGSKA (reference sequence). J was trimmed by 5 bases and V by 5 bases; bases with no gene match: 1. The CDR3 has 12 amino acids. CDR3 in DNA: TGCAGTGCTCCTAGCGGGGGGGAGACCCAGTACTTC. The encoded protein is CSAPSGGETQYF.

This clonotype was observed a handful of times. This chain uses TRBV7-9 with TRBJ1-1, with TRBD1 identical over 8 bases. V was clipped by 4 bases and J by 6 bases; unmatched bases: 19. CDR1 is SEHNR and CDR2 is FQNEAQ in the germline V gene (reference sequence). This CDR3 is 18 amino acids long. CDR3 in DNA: TGTGCCAGCAGCTGGGACAGGCGGTTATCGTTACCTCAGGCTGAAGCTTTCTTT. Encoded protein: CASSWDRRLSLPQAEAFF.

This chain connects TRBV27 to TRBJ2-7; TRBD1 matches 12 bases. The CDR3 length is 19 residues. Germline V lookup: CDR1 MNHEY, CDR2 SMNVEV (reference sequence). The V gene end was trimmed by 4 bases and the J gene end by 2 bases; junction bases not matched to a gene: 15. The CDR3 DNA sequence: TGTGCCAGCAGTTCGGACGGGACAGGGGGCCAGTTGGGGACCTACGAGCAGTACTTC. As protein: CASSSDGTGGQLGTYEQYF.

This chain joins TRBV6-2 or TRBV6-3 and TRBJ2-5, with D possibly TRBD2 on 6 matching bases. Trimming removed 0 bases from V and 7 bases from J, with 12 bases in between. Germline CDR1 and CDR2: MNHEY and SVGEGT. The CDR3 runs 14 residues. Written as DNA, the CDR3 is TGTGCCAGCAGTTACTCCGGGGGACGAGGGACCCAGTACTTC. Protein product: CASSYSGGRGTQYF.

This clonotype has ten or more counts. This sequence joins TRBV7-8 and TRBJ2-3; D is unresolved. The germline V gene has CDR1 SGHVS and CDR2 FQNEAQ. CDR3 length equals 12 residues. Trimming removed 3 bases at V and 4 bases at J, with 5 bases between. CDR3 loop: CASSFGSDTQYF. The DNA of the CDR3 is TGTGCCAGCAGCTTTGGATCAGATACGCAGTATTTT.

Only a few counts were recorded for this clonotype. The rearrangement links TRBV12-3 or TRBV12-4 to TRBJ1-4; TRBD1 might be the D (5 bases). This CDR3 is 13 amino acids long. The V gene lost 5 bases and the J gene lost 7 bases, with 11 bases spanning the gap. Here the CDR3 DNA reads TGTGCCAGCAGTCCGTGGGGGGGTGAAAAACTGTTTTTT. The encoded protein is CASSPWGGEKLFF.

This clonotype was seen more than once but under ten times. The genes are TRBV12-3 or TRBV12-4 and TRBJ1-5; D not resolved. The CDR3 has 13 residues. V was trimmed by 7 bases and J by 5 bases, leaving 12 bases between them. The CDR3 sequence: CASTLWADQPQHF. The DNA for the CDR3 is TGTGCCAGCACCCTATGGGCAGATCAGCCCCAGCATTTT.

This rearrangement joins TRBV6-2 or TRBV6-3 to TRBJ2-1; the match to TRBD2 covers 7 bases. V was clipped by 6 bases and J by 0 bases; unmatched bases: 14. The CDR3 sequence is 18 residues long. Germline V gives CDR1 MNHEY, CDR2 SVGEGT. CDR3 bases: TGTGCCAGCAGACAGTCGACTAGCACCGTAAGCTCCTACAATGAGCAGTTCTTC. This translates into CASRQSTSTVSSYNEQFF.

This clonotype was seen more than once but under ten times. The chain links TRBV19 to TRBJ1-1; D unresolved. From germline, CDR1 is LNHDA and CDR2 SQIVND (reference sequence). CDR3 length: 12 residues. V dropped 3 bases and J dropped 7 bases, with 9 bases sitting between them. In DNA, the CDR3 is TGTGCCAGTAGTATGAACGCAGATGAAGCTTTCTTT. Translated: CASSMNADEAFF.

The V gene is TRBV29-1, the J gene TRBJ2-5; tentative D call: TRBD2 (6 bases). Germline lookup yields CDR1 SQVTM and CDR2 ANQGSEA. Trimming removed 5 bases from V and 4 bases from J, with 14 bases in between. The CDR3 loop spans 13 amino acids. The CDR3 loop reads CSVRGREVETQYF. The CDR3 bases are TGCAGCGTTCGTGGCAGGGAGGTAGAGACCCAGTACTTC.

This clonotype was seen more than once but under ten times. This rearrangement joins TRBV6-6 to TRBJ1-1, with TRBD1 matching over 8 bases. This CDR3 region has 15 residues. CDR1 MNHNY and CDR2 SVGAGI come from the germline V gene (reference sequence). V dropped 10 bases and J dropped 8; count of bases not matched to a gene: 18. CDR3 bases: TGTGCCACACACAACAACAGGGACAGGCCGCCCGAAGCTTTCTTT. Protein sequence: CATHNNRDRPPEAFF.

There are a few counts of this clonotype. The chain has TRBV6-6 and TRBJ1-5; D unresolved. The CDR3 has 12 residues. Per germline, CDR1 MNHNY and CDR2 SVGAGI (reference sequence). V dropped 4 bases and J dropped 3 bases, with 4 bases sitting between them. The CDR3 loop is CASSWDNQPQHF. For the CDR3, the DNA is TGTGCCAGCAGTTGGGACAATCAGCCCCAGCATTTT.

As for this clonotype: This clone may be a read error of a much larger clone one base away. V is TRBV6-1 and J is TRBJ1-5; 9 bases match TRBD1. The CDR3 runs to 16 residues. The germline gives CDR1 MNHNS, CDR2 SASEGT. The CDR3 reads CVSSPFTGGRGQPQHF. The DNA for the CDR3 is TGTGTCAGCAGCCCCTTTACAGGGGGCCGGGGTCAGCCCCAGCATTTT.

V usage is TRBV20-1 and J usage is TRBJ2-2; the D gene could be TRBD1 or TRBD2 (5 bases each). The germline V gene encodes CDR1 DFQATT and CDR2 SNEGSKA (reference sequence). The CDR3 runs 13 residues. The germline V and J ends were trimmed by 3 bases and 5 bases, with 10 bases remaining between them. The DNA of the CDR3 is TGCAGTGCTAGCGGGGCGAGGACCGGGGAGCTGTTTTTT. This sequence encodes CSASGARTGELFF.